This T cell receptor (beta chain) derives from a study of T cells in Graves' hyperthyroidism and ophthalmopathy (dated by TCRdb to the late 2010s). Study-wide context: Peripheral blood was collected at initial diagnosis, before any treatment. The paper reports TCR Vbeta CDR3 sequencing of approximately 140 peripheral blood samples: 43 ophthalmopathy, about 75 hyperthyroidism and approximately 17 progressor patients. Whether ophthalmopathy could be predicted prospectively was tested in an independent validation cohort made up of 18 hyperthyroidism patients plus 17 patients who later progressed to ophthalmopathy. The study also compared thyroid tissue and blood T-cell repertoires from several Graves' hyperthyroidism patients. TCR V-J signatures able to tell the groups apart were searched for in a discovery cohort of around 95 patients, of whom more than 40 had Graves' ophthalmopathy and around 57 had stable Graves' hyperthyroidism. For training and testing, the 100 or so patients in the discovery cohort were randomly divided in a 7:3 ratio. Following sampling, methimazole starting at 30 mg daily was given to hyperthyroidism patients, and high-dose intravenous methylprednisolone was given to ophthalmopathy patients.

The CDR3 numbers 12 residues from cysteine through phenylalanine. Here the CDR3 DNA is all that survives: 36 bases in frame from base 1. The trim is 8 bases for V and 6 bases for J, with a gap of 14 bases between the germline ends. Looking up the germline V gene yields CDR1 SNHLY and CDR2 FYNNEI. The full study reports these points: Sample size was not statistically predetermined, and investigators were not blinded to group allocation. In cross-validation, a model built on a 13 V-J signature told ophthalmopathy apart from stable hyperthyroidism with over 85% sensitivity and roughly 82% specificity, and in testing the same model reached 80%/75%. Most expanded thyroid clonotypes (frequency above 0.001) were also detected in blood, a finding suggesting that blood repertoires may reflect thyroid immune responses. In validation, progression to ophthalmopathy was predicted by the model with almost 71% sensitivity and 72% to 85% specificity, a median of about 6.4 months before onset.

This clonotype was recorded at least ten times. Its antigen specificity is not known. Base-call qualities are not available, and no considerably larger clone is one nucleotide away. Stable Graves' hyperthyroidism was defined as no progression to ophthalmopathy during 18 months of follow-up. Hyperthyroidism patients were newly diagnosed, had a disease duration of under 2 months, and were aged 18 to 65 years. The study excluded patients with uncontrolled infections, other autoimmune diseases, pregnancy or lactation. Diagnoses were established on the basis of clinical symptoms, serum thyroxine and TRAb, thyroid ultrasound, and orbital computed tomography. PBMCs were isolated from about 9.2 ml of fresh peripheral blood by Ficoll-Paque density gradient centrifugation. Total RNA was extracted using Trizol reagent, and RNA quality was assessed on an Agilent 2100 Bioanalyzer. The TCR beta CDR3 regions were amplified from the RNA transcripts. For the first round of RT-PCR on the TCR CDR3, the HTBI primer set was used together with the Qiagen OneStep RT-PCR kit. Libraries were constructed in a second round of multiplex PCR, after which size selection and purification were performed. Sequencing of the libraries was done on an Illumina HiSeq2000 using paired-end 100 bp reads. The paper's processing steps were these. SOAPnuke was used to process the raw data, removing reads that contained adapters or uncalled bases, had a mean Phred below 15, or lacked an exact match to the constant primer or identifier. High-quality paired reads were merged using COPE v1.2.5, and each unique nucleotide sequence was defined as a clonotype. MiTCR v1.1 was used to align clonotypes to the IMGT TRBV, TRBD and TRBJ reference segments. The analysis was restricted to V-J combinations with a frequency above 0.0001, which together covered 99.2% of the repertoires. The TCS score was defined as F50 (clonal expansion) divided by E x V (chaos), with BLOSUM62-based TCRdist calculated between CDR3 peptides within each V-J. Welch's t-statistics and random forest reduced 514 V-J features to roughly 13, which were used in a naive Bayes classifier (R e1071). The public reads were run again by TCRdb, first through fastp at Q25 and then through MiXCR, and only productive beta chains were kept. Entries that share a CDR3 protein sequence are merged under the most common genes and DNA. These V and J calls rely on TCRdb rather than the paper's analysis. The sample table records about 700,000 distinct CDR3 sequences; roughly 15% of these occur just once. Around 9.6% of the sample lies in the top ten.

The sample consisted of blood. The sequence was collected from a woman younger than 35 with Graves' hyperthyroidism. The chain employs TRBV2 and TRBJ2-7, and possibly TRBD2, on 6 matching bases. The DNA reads TGTGCCAGCGCGGGGCTCGCGGGCGAGCAGTACTTC. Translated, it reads CASAGLAGEQYF.